The sequence of this T cell receptor (beta chain) was determined in a study of T cells expressing NK-cell markers. Study findings and constraints: Whether expanded NKG2C+ T cell clones recognized HCMV stayed uncertain.

Worth noting for this clonotype: Its antigen is unidentified.

This CDR3 comprises 16 residues. CDR1 and CDR2 from the germline V gene are SGHTA and FQGNSA. UMI-tagged 5'RACE template switching yielded the TCR beta cDNA. TCRdb re-called the 5' RACE reads and gives one entry per CDR3 protein, without DNA. Its table lists approximately 380,000 distinct CDR3 sequences. The TCR was taken from a man aged 18-75 years in good health. The V call is TRBV7-2, the J call TRBJ2-1; TCRdb returns TRBD2, unconfirmable since there is no DNA. Sequencing input: blood T cells: a sorted CD56 or NKG2C T cell subset, CD4+ or CD8+ T cells, or bulk PBMC T cells (not recorded which). CDR3 residues: CASNLNSGGAGAKEFF. Complete variable domain (other parts from reference TRBV7-2 and TRBJ2-1): GAGVSQSPSNKVTEKGKDVELRCDPISGHTALYWYRQSLGQGLEFLIYFQGNSAPDKSGLPSDRFSAERTGGSVSTLTIQRTQQEDSAVYLCASNLNSGGAGAKEFFGPGTRLTVL.